These T cell receptor beta chains were read from a single sample in a study of response to subunit inactivated influenza vaccine. TCRdb recomputed calls from the RT-PCR reads with MiXCR, one row per CDR3 protein. Of about 570,000 distinct CDR3 sequences in the sample, about 10% were seen once. This sample was also put to use in a study of T cells expressing NK-cell markers.

The sequencing here drew on PBMCs from blood, taken on the day of vaccination. The receptors come from a man aged 50-60 years who received an inactivated influenza vaccine. CDR3s include the opening cysteine and the closing phenylalanine or tryptophan. A D gene is named only where the DNA matches it firmly. Some rows mark clone size as missing; the rest say once, few, many or name a class of expanded clone.

D gene	clone size	V gene	J gene	CDR3 protein	CDR3 DNA
TRBD2	few	TRBV7-8	TRBJ2-1	CASSGASGAISYNEQFF	TGTGCCAGCAGCGGGGCTAGCGGGGCTATTTCCTACAATGAGCAGTTCTTC
TRBD2	many	TRBV28	TRBJ2-7	CASSLSAGTSSYEQYF	TGTGCCAGCAGTTTATCGGCCGGGACTAGCAGTTACGAGCAGTACTTC
TRBD1	-	TRBV11-1	TRBJ2-2	CASSWTGTGGPNTGELFF	TGTGCCAGCAGCTGGACCGGGACAGGGGGTCCGAACACCGGGGAGCTGTTTTTT
-	-	TRBV20-1	TRBJ1-5	CSARVQIGNQPQHF	TGCAGCGCTAGAGTTCAGATAGGCAATCAGCCCCAGCATTTT
TRBD2	many	TRBV5-1	TRBJ2-5	CASSLERRERRKTQYF	TGCGCCAGCAGCTTGGAAAGGCGGGAGAGAAGAAAGACCCAGTACTTC
-	few	TRBV14	TRBJ2-7	CASSLYRESYEQYF	TGTGCCAGCAGCCTCTACAGGGAGTCCTACGAGCAGTACTTC
-	-	TRBV7-2	TRBJ2-3	CASSPDLLRSTDTQYF	TGTGCCAGCAGCCCGGACCTATTAAGAAGCACAGATACGCAGTATTTT
TRBD1	few	TRBV4-3	TRBJ2-3	CASSQVGTGWTDTQYF	TGCGCCAGCAGCCAAGTCGGGACAGGGTGGACAGATACGCAGTATTTT
-	few	TRBV20-1	TRBJ2-3	CSARRGASSTDTQYF	TGCAGTGCTAGGAGGGGGGCCTCTAGCACAGATACGCAGTATTTT
-	-	TRBV10-2	TRBJ2-7	CASSDAGYSYEQYF	TGCGCCAGCAGTGACGCAGGATATTCCTACGAGCAGTACTTC
-	-	TRBV5-5	TRBJ2-7	CASSLRKDSYSYEQYF	TGTGCCAGCAGCTTGCGGAAAGACAGCTACTCCTACGAGCAGTACTTC
-	-	TRBV12-3/TRBV12-4	TRBJ2-2	CASSTQGNTGELFF	TGTGCCAGCAGTACACAGGGGAACACCGGGGAGCTGTTTTTT
-	many	TRBV5-1	TRBJ2-2	CASSSSGGAYTGELFF	TGCGCCAGCAGTTCCAGCGGCGGAGCGTACACCGGGGAGCTGTTTTTT
-	-	TRBV20-1	TRBJ2-5	CSAPKGGARETQYF	TGCAGTGCTCCCAAAGGGGGGGCGCGAGAGACCCAGTACTTC
-	few	TRBV7-9	TRBJ1-3	CASRQGLSGNTIYF	TGTGCCAGCAGACAGGGACTTTCTGGAAACACCATATATTTT
TRBD2	-	TRBV7-3	TRBJ2-5	CASSLTGGGRETQYF	TGTGCCAGCAGCTTAACAGGCGGGGGTAGGGAGACCCAGTACTTC
-	many	TRBV3-1	TRBJ1-1	CASSQGRGTEAFF	TGTGCCAGCAGCCAAGGCAGGGGAACTGAAGCTTTCTTT
-	many	TRBV20-1	TRBJ2-3	CSANGAGWADTQYF	TGCAGTGCTAATGGGGCAGGGTGGGCAGATACGCAGTATTTT
TRBD1	few	TRBV10-3	TRBJ2-3	CAISDWTGGSVDTQYF	TGTGCCATCAGTGACTGGACAGGGGGCAGTGTAGATACGCAGTATTTT
TRBD2	-	TRBV6-2/TRBV6-3	TRBJ2-2	CASSLTSGRARSGELFF	TGTGCCAGCAGTTTAACTAGCGGGAGGGCCCGCTCCGGGGAGCTGTTTTTT
TRBD2	-	TRBV6-5	TRBJ2-7	CASSWGTSASYEQYF	TGTGCCAGCAGTTGGGGGACTAGCGCGTCCTACGAGCAGTACTTC
-	-	TRBV5-1	TRBJ1-1	CASSPEGFTEAFF	TGCGCCAGCAGCCCCGAGGGTTTCACTGAAGCTTTCTTT
TRBD2	few	TRBV5-5	TRBJ2-1	CASSLRLAGGDEQFF	TGTGCCAGCAGCTTGAGGCTAGCGGGAGGGGATGAGCAGTTCTTC
-	many	TRBV12-3/TRBV12-4	TRBJ1-2	CASSRTVNYGYTF	TGTGCCAGCAGTAGGACAGTGAACTATGGCTACACCTTC
-	-	TRBV29-1	TRBJ2-1	CSVPSRDLSYNEQFF	TGCAGCGTTCCGTCCAGGGATCTCTCCTACAATGAGCAGTTCTTC
TRBD2	many	TRBV11-2	TRBJ2-1	CASSPGQPGLGSEFF	TGTGCCAGCAGCCCGGGACAACCGGGACTAGGGTCTGAGTTCTTC
TRBD2	-	TRBV2	TRBJ2-1	CASGPGGPSYNEQFF	TGTGCCAGCGGGCCGGGAGGTCCCTCCTACAATGAGCAGTTCTTC
-	-	TRBV2	TRBJ1-4	CASSEGRLREKLFF	TGTGCCAGCAGCGAGGGACGGCTTAGGGAAAAACTGTTTTTT
-	-	TRBV12-3/TRBV12-4	TRBJ1-2	CASSPWAARYGYTF	TGTGCCAGCAGTCCCTGGGCGGCCCGCTATGGCTACACCTTC
-	-	TRBV5-1	TRBJ1-1	CASSLSLGNTEAFF	TGCGCCAGCAGCTTATCCCTCGGGAACACTGAAGCTTTCTTT
-	-	TRBV12-3/TRBV12-4	TRBJ2-7	CASSFHMGYEQYF	TGTGCCAGCAGCTTCCACATGGGCTACGAGCAGTACTTC
-	many	TRBV28	TRBJ1-5	CASSFSGQPQHF	TGTGCCAGCAGTTTCTCGGGTCAGCCCCAGCATTTT
-	-	TRBV6-1	TRBJ1-6	CASSRAGTSLSSYNSPLHF	TGTGCCAGCAGTCGAGCCGGGACAAGCCTGAGCTCCTATAATTCACCCCTCCACTTT
-	-	TRBV20-1	TRBJ1-5	CSARVAGRDQPQHF	TGCAGTGCTAGAGTGGCAGGGAGGGATCAGCCCCAGCATTTT
-	few	TRBV7-9	TRBJ2-1	CASSTGTDEQFF	TGTGCCAGCAGCACTGGGACGGATGAGCAGTTCTTC
-	-	TRBV20-1	TRBJ2-7	CSARDAEGADYRYF	TGCAGTGCTAGAGATGCTGAAGGGGCAGATTATCGGTACTTC
TRBD2	-	TRBV20-1	TRBJ2-1	CSARDLLAGYNEQFF	TGCAGTGCTAGAGATCTGTTAGCGGGATACAATGAGCAGTTCTTC
-	many	TRBV7-2	TRBJ1-1	CASSFGTRAEAFF	TGTGCCAGCAGCTTCGGGACAAGGGCTGAAGCTTTCTTT
-	-	TRBV28	TRBJ1-5	CASQTWPSNQPQHF	TGTGCCAGCCAAACGTGGCCTAGCAATCAGCCCCAGCATTTT
TRBD1	-	TRBV5-5	TRBJ1-4	CASSRTGEKLFF	TGTGCCAGCAGCAGGACAGGGGAAAAACTGTTTTTT
TRBD2	once	TRBV27	TRBJ2-1	CASSSAGGPNEQFF	TGTGCCAGCTCGTCTGCGGGGGGGCCGAATGAGCAGTTCTTC
-	-	TRBV7-9	TRBJ2-7	CASSQGGQSALSYEQYF	TGTGCCAGCAGTCAGGGGGGGCAGAGCGCACTCTCCTACGAGCAGTACTTC
TRBD1	-	TRBV20-1	TRBJ1-6	CSARLAGQNNSPLHF	TGCAGTGCTAGACTAGCGGGACAGAATAATTCACCCCTCCACTTT
-	few	TRBV20-1	TRBJ2-1	CSAQQGGSYNEQFF	TGCAGTGCCCAACAGGGAGGTTCCTACAATGAGCAGTTCTTC
-	many	TRBV6-5	TRBJ2-2	CASSYSMEAGELFF	TGTGCCAGCAGTTACTCGATGGAGGCCGGGGAGCTGTTTTTT
-	many	TRBV20-1	TRBJ2-3	CSARDRLGLVTDTQYF	TGCAGTGCTAGAGACCGACTAGGATTAGTTACAGATACGCAGTATTTT
TRBD2	-	TRBV20-1	TRBJ2-3	CSASVLAGATDTQYF	TGCAGTGCATCGGTACTAGCGGGGGCCACAGATACGCAGTATTTT
-	-	TRBV5-4	TRBJ2-1	CASSANRYTSYNEQFF	TGTGCCAGCAGCGCAAACAGGTATACCTCCTACAATGAGCAGTTCTTC
-	few	TRBV11-1	TRBJ2-7	CASSPSLHVQSRQAPVFF	TGTGCCAGCAGCCCTAGCCTCCATGTTCAGTCTCGACAGGCCCCTGTGTTCTTC
-	-	TRBV7-9	TRBJ2-7	CASSSWLSEQYF	TGTGCCAGCAGCTCCTGGTTATCCGAGCAGTACTTC
-	many	TRBV12-3/TRBV12-4	TRBJ2-7	CASRPGQAYEQYF	TGTGCCAGCAGACCGGGACAAGCATACGAGCAGTACTTC
TRBD2	few	TRBV9	TRBJ2-3	CASSTGTSGGAGTDTQYF	TGTGCCAGCAGTACCGGGACTAGCGGGGGGGCAGGAACAGATACGCAGTATTTT
-	-	TRBV27	TRBJ2-6	CASSLSMGTGANVLTF	TGTGCCAGCAGTTTATCGATGGGTACTGGGGCCAACGTCCTGACTTTC